These 27 T cell receptor beta chains were sequenced from one sample in a study of OX40 agonist ivuxolimab in advanced cancers. Sequencing used immunoSEQ multiplex PCR; TCRdb keeps in-frame clones, though not all of them. The sample contains 81,000 or so clones, 85% to 95% of which appear only once. This specimen consisted of CD4+ or CD8+ T cells sorted from blood, obtained in a trial of the OX40 agonist ivuxolimab. The receptors were sampled from an adult with an advanced solid tumor such as melanoma, head and neck, liver or kidney cancer.

The rearrangement joins TRBV30 to TRBJ2-7; perhaps TRBD2 as D (6 bases). V was pared by 1 base and J by 5 bases, with 18 bases between. This CDR3 spans 15 amino acids. Germline-derived CDR1 and CDR2 are GTSNPN and SVGIG (reference sequence). The CDR3 DNA reads as TGTGCCTGGAGTGGTTTGTGGGACGGGAGAAACGAGCAGTACTTC. Its protein is CAWSGLWDGRNEQYF.

This chain uses TRBV28 with TRBJ1-2, with 7 bases lining up with TRBD1. The CDR3 extends over 14 amino acids. The germline CDR1 and CDR2 sequences are MDHEN and SYDVKM. V was pared by 5 bases and J by 5 bases, with 8 bases of the junction left unmatched. The CDR3 protein is CASSPYRGPYGYTF. The CDR3 DNA reads TGTGCCAGCAGTCCCTACAGGGGCCCGTATGGCTACACCTTC.

This sequence joins TRBV6-4 and TRBJ2-7; 9 bases line up with TRBD1. CDR1 and CDR2 from the germline V gene are MRHNA and SNTAGT. The ends lost 5 bases at V and 3 bases at J; junction bases unmatched: 8. This CDR3 has 15 residues. CDR3 DNA sequence: TGTGCCAGCAGTCCAGGCCGGGACAGGGACTACGAGCAGTACTTC. Translated: CASSPGRDRDYEQYF.

The chain has TRBV7-9 and TRBJ2-5; 8 nucleotides line up with TRBD1. Germline V gene lookup returns CDR1 SEHNR and CDR2 FQNEAQ (reference sequence). V lost 1 base, J lost 1 base, and 8 bases stayed unmatched. CDR3 size: 17 residues. The CDR3 here is CASSLGTGTNGQETQYF. In DNA, the CDR3 is TGTGCCAGCAGCTTAGGGACAGGGACCAATGGCCAAGAGACCCAGTACTTC.

This chain uses TRBV7-8 with TRBJ1-4; maybe TRBD1 (5 bases). CDR3 length: 16 residues. Germline V gives CDR1 SGHVS, CDR2 FQNEAQ. V gave up 5 bases and J gave up 7 bases, with 20 bases separating them. CDR3 sequence (DNA): TGTGCCAGCAGCCCAAACCCGGGGGACTGGTTTGAAAAACTGTTTTTT. This gives the protein CASSPNPGDWFEKLFF.

This chain uses TRBV7-6 with TRBJ2-7; D unclear. Trimming stripped 9 bases from V and 6 bases from J, with 15 bases between. Germline assignment: CDR1 SGHVS and CDR2 FNYEAQ. The CDR3 spans 12 residues. In DNA, the CDR3 is TGTGCCAGTCGGTCTGGGTTCGGCGAGCAGTACTTC. Translating gives CASRSGFGEQYF. Complete variable domain (other parts from reference TRBV7-6 and TRBJ2-7): GAGVSQSPRYKVTKRGQDVALRCDPISGHVSLYWYRQALGQGPEFLTYFNYEAQQDKSGLPNDRFSAERPEGSISTLTIQRTEQRDSAMYRCASRSGFGEQYFGPGTRLTVT.

This rearrangement joins TRBV7-6 to TRBJ2-1, with D maybe TRBD2 (6 bases). This CDR3 contains 14 residues. Trimming removed 7 bases from V and 0 bases from J, with 10 bases in between. The V gene's germline CDR1 is SGHVS and CDR2 FNYEAQ. CDR3 nucleotide sequence: TGTGCCAGCACCCGGGGGAGCTCCTACAATGAGCAGTTCTTC. Protein: CASTRGSSYNEQFF.

The rearrangement joins TRBV7-2 to TRBJ2-1, with D perhaps matching TRBD1 (6 bases). In germline, CDR1 is SGHTA, CDR2 FQGNSA. The CDR3 length is 15 residues. The V gene lost 5 bases and the J gene lost 2 bases, with 13 bases spanning the gap. The CDR3 protein is CASSGRQDPYNEQFF. DNA of the CDR3: TGTGCCAGCAGCGGGCGACAGGACCCCTACAATGAGCAGTTCTTC.

The J gene is TRBJ1-1, the V gene TRBV5-1, with 7 bases aligning to TRBD1. The CDR3 extends over 15 amino acids. V shed 4 bases, J shed 0 bases, and the junction held 6 bases outside the gene matches. Looked up from germline, CDR1 is SGHRS and CDR2 is YFSETQ. The CDR3 region has the DNA TGCGCCAGCAGCCACAGGGGTACCATGAACACTGAAGCTTTCTTT. It specifies CASSHRGTMNTEAFF.

The chain is built from TRBV4-3 and TRBJ2-2, with 9 bases that match TRBD1. The CDR3 loop spans 20 amino acids. In germline, CDR1 is LGHNA, CDR2 YSLEER. J gave up 2 bases and V 0 bases, and 13 bases lay outside the gene matches. CDR3 coding DNA: TGCGCCAGCAGCCAAGAAAAGGTAGAGGGACAGGGTATAAACACCGGGGAGCTGTTTTTT. As protein: CASSQEKVEGQGINTGELFF.

The chain uses TRBV6-1 and TRBJ1-5; weak D call: TRBD1 (6 bases). Trimming removed 4 bases at V and 6 bases at J, with 13 bases between. CDR1 and CDR2 from the germline V gene are MNHNS and SASEGT. The CDR3 extends over 14 amino acids. CDR3 amino acids: CASSGGGAGQPQHF. CDR3 DNA sequence: TGTGCCAGCAGTGGAGGGGGGGCGGGTCAGCCCCAGCATTTT.

V and J are TRBV27 and TRBJ1-1; TRBD1 matches at 8 bases. The junction had 9 bases not matched to a gene; V was cut back by 2 bases and J by 7 bases. Per the germline V gene, CDR1 is MNHEY and CDR2 is SMNVEV (reference sequence). The length of the CDR3 is 15 residues. The CDR3 coding sequence is TGTGCCAGCAGTTTAATTGGCAGGGGGCCGGGTGAAGCTTTCTTT. Amino acids: CASSLIGRGPGEAFF.

The chain couples TRBV5-6 to TRBJ2-7; D remains unclear. The CDR3 contains 16 residues. V was cut by 2 bases and J by 4 bases, with 19 bases left in between. CDR1 and CDR2 (germline): SGHDT, YYEEEE. The CDR3 here is CASSFPRRKYPYEQYF. The CDR3 region has the DNA TGTGCCAGCAGCTTCCCCCGCAGGAAGTATCCTTACGAGCAGTACTTC.

The table lists this clone with a count of one. The chain links TRBV7-6 to TRBJ2-5, with 8 bases identical to TRBD2. The CDR3 contains 16 residues. Germline V gene lookup returns CDR1 SGHVS and CDR2 FNYEAQ. With V trimmed by 0 bases and J by 3 bases, 6 bases remained unmatched. The CDR3 region has the DNA TGTGCCAGCAGCTTAGCAGCGGGGGCACCAAAAGAGACCCAGTACTTC. Translation gives CASSLAAGAPKETQYF.

The V call is TRBV4-1, the J call TRBJ2-7; 11 bases are a match to TRBD1. CDR1 and CDR2 from the germline V gene are MGHRA and YSYEKL. The V gene end was trimmed by 5 bases and the J gene end by 4 bases; junction bases not matched to a gene: 7. This CDR3 has 15 amino acids. This CDR3 reads CASSTRTGGWYEQYF. The CDR3 bases are TGCGCCAGCAGCACCCGGACAGGGGGCTGGTACGAGCAGTACTTC.

V gene TRBV4-3 combines with J gene TRBJ2-1; D is ambiguous. The CDR3 contains 15 residues. The V gene's germline CDR1 is LGHNA and CDR2 YSLEER. With 0 bases removed from V and 6 bases from J, the gap between germline ends came to 12 bases. The CDR3 sequence is CASSQDILGVNEQFF. The DNA of the CDR3 is TGCGCCAGCAGCCAAGATATCTTAGGAGTCAATGAGCAGTTCTTC.

V usage is TRBV7-3 and J usage is TRBJ2-1; no clear D. Trimming removed 1 base at V and 4 bases at J, with 20 bases between. The CDR3 loop spans 18 amino acids. CDR1 SGHTA and CDR2 FQGTGA come from the germline V gene. The CDR3 DNA follows: TGTGCCAGCAGCTTAATGGGTCTAGTCGCAACTCGATACAATGAGCAGTTCTTC. Its translation: CASSLMGLVATRYNEQFF.

The chain recombines TRBV6-5 with TRBJ1-1; D remains ambiguous. Germline lookup yields CDR1 MNHEY and CDR2 SVGAGI. The CDR3 spans 15 residues. Trimming pared 0 bases from V and 0 bases from J, leaving 8 bases between. The CDR3 DNA reads as TGTGCCAGCAGTTACTCCCTAGGCATGAACACTGAAGCTTTCTTT. The encoded protein is CASSYSLGMNTEAFF.

V usage is TRBV4-3 and J usage is TRBJ2-5; 7 bases are a match to TRBD1. Per the germline V gene, CDR1 is LGHNA and CDR2 is YSLEER. This CDR3 is built from 15 residues. V dropped 1 base and J dropped 4; count of bases not matched to a gene: 6. The CDR3 sequence is CASSQVQGPGETQYF. The CDR3 coding sequence is TGCGCCAGCAGCCAAGTACAGGGGCCGGGAGAGACCCAGTACTTC.

As DNA, the CDR3 is TGTGCCAGCAGCTTGGCCCTCGGGACACCCTACGAGCAGTACTTC. Translated, it gives CASSLALGTPYEQYF. This chain uses TRBV5-5 with TRBJ2-7; tentatively, D is TRBD1 (6 bases). Trimming took 0 bases from V and 2 from J, leaving 12 bases between them. The CDR3 is made up of 15 amino acids. Germline V gene lookup returns CDR1 SGHKS and CDR2 YYEKEE (reference sequence).

V gene TRBV5-1 combines with J gene TRBJ1-1; 7 bases map to TRBD1. V shed 4 bases, J shed 4 bases, and the junction held 7 bases outside the gene matches. Germline-derived CDR1 and CDR2 are SGHRS and YFSETQ. The CDR3 consists of 14 residues. This CDR3 reads CASSLGGFGTEAFF. The CDR3 bases are TGCGCCAGCAGCCTAGGGGGCTTTGGCACTGAAGCTTTCTTT.

V is TRBV12-5 and J is TRBJ2-1; D unclear. V was cut by 3 bases and J by 4 bases, with 7 bases left in between. The CDR3 spans 13 residues. Germline lookup yields CDR1 LGHNT and CDR2 FRNRAP. CDR3 in amino acids: CASGFDRYNEQFF. The CDR3 DNA is TGTGCTAGTGGTTTTGATAGGTACAATGAGCAGTTCTTC.

This rearrangement joins TRBV7-2 to TRBJ1-4, with a possible D match to TRBD1 (6 bases). Germline V gene data show CDR1 as SGHTA and CDR2 as FQGNSA. This CDR3 spans 17 amino acids. Deletions cut 1 base from V and 2 bases from J, with 14 bases between. CDR3 DNA: TGTGCCAGCAGCTTAGTGAAGGGGGGAGGGACTAATGAAAAACTGTTTTTT. This codes for CASSLVKGGGTNEKLFF.

The V and J genes are TRBV5-6 and TRBJ2-7; D remains ambiguous. Trimming removed 0 bases at V and 4 bases at J, with 5 bases between. Germline lookup yields CDR1 SGHDT and CDR2 YYEEEE. This CDR3 contains 12 residues. This chain's CDR3 is CASSLDTYEQYF. CDR3 coding DNA: TGTGCCAGCAGCTTGGATACGTACGAGCAGTACTTC.

J is TRBJ2-7 and V is TRBV28; D is ambiguous. The germline V gene has CDR1 MDHEN and CDR2 SYDVKM. With 7 bases removed from V and 6 bases from J, the gap between germline ends came to 16 bases. CDR3 size: 13 residues. CDR3 sequence (DNA): TGTGCCAGCACTCCCGCCCCGAGAGGCGAGCAGTACTTC. Protein product: CASTPAPRGEQYF.

The chain recombines TRBV4-3 with TRBJ2-7; TRBD2 matches at 9 bases. V lost 4 bases to trimming and J lost 3 bases; unmatched junction nucleotides: 7. In germline, CDR1 is LGHNA, CDR2 YSLEER. This CDR3 spans 15 amino acids. The chain's CDR3 is CASSPLAGNFYEQYF. As DNA, the CDR3 is TGCGCCAGCAGCCCTCTAGCGGGGAACTTCTACGAGCAGTACTTC.

The chain uses TRBV5-6 and TRBJ1-2; D is perhaps TRBD1 (6 bases). Per germline, CDR1 SGHDT and CDR2 YYEEEE. The CDR3 extends over 19 amino acids. The ends were cut back, 1 base at V and 5 bases at J, with 27 bases in the middle. CDR3 amino acids: CASSLITGEQGSDLYGYTF. DNA for the CDR3: TGTGCCAGCAGCTTGATAACGGGGGAGCAGGGGAGTGATTTGTATGGCTACACCTTC. Full variable domain (rest looked up from reference TRBV5-6 and TRBJ1-2): DAGVTQSPTHLIKTRGQQVTLRCSPKSGHDTVSWYQQALGQGPQFIFQYYEEEERQRGNFPDRFSGHQFPNYSSELNVNALLLGDSALYLCASSLITGEQGSDLYGYTFGSGTRLTVV.